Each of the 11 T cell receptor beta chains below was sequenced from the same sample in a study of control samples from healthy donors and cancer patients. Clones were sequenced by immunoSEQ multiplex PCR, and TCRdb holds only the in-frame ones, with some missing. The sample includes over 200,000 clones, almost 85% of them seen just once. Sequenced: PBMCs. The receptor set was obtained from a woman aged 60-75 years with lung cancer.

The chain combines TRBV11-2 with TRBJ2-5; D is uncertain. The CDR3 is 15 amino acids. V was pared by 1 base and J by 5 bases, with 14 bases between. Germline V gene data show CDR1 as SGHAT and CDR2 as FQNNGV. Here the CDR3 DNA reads TGTGCCAGCAGCTTAGTGGTTAGCTCGGTGGAGACCCAGTACTTC. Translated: CASSLVVSSVETQYF.

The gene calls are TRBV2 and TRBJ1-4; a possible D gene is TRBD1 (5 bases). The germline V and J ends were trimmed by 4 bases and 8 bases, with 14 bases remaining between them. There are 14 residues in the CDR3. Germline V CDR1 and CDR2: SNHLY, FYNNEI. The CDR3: CASSGGGGREKLFF. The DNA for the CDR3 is TGTGCCAGCAGTGGGGGGGGAGGACGCGAAAAACTGTTTTTT.

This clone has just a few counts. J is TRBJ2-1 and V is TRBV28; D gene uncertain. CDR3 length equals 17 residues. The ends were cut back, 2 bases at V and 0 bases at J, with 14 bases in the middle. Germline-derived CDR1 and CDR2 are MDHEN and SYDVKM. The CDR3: CASSLAPTIRSYNEQFF. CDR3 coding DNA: TGTGCCAGCAGTTTAGCGCCGACCATACGCTCCTACAATGAGCAGTTCTTC.

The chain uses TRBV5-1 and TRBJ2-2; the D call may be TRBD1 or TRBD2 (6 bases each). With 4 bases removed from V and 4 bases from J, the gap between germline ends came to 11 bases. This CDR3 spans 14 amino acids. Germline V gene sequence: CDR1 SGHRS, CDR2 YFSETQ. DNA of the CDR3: TGCGCCAGCAGCGAACAGGGAGGCACCGGGGAGCTGTTTTTT. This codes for CASSEQGGTGELFF.

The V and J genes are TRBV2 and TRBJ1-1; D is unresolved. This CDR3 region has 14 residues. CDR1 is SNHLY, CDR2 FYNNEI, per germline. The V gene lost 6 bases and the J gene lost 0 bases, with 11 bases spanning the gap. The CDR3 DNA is TGTGCCAGCAGAAACGGCCGGATGAACACTGAAGCTTTCTTT. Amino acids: CASRNGRMNTEAFF.

The DNA of the CDR3 is TGCGCCAGCAGCTTGGGGAGCGGGAGCCCCTACAATGAGCAGTTCTTC. Its translation is CASSLGSGSPYNEQFF. The chain links TRBV5-1 to TRBJ2-1, with 8 bases identical to TRBD2. The CDR3 sequence is 16 residues long. Germline values: CDR1 SGHRS, CDR2 YFSETQ. V lost 0 bases and J lost 2; bases outside the gene matches: 4.

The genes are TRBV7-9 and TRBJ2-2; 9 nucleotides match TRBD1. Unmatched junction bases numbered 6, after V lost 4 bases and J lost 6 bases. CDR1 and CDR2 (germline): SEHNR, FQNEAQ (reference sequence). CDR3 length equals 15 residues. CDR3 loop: CASSWDRVGAGELFF. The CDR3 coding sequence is TGTGCCAGCAGCTGGGACAGGGTTGGCGCCGGGGAGCTGTTTTTT.

The CDR3, as DNA: TGTGCCAGCGGGCGGACAGCACAAAACATTCAGTACTTC. Its protein product is CASGRTAQNIQYF. This chain uses TRBV2 with TRBJ2-4; D is perhaps TRBD1 (6 bases). Looked up from germline, CDR1 is SNHLY and CDR2 is FYNNEI. The CDR3 totals 13 residues. The ends were cut back, 8 bases at V and 5 bases at J, with 13 bases in the middle.

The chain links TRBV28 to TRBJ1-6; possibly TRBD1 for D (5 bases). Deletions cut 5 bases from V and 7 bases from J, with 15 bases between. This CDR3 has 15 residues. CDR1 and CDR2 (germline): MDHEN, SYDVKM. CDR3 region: CASSAPHRGNSPLHF. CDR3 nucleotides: TGTGCCAGCAGTGCCCCACACCGGGGGAATTCACCCCTCCACTTT.

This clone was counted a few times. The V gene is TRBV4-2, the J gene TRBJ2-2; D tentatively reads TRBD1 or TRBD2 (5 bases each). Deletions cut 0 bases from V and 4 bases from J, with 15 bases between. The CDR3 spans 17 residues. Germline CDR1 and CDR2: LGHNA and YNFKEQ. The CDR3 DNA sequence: TGTGCCAGCAGCCAAGACCCAGGTTGGGGGTCCACCGGGGAGCTGTTTTTT. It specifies CASSQDPGWGSTGELFF.

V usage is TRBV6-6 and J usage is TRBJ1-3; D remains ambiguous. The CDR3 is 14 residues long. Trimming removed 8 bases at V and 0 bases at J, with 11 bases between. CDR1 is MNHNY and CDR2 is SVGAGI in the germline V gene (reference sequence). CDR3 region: CASGQASSGNTIYF. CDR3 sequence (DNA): TGTGCCAGCGGGCAGGCTTCCTCTGGAAACACCATATATTTT.